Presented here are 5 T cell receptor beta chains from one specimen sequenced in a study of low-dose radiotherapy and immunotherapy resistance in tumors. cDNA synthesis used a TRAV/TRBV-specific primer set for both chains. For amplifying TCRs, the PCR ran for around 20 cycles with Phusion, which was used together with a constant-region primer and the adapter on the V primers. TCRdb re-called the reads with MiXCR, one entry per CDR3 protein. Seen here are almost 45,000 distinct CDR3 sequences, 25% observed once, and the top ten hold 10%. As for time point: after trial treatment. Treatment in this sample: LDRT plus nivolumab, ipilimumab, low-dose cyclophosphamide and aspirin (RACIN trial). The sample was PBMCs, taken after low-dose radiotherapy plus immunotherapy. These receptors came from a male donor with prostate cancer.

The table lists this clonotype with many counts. Here the CDR3 reads CASSSRVGGMNTEAFF. The CDR3 nucleotides are TGCGCCAGCAGCTCCAGGGTGGGTGGCATGAACACTGAAGCTTTCTTT. This chain links TRBV5-1 with TRBJ1-1, with a tentative D call TRBD1 (5 bases). CDR3 size: 16 residues. CDR1 and CDR2 (germline): SGHRS, YFSETQ. Trimming removed 3 bases at V and 0 bases at J, with 15 bases between.

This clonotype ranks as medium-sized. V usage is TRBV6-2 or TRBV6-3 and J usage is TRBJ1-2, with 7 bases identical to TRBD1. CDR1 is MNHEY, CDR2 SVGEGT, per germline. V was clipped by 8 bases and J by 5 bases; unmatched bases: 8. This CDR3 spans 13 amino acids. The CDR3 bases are TGTGCCAGCGGAACAGGGGTCTTGTATGGCTACACCTTC. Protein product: CASGTGVLYGYTF.

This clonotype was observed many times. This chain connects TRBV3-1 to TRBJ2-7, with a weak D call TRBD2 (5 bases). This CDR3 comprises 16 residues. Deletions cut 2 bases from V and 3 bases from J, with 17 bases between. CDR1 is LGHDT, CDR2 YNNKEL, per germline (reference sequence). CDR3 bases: TGTGCCAGCAGCCAATTGAGCGGAAGAACTTTCTACGAGCAGTACTTC. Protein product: CASSQLSGRTFYEQYF.

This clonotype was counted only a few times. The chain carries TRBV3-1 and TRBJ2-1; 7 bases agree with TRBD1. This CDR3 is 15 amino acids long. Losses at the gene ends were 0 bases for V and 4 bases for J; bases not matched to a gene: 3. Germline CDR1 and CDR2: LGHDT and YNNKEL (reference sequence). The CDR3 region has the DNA TGTGCCAGCAGCCAAGAGAGGGACAGATACAATGAGCAGTTCTTC. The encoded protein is CASSQERDRYNEQFF.

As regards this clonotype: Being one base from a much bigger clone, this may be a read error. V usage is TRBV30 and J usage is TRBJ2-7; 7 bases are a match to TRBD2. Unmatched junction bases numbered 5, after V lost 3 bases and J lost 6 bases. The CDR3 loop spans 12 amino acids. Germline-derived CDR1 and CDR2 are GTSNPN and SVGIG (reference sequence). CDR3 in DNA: TGTGCCTGGAGGGAACTAGCGCCCGAGCAGTACTTC. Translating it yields CAWRELAPEQYF.